Listed below are T cell receptor beta chains from one sample, sequenced in a study of cytomegalovirus exposure and HLA in healthy donors. Assay: immunoSEQ multiplex PCR; the TCRdb copy retains only in-frame clones and omits some. This sample carries 210,000 or so clones, around 87% of them seen once, and the ten largest clones take about 1.2%. Source material: PBMCs. These receptors were collected from a man aged 25-45 years in good health and CMV-seronegative. Each CDR3 is given with its conserved first and last residue. For some rows the clone size is stated as once, few or many, or as a class when expanded; others skip it.

size: .; V: TRBV7-2; CDR3: CASSLSGGRNQPQHF
size: .; V: TRBV5-1; CDR3: CASSLDGGQDSGFF
size: .; V: TRBV6-1; CDR3: CASSGRDRVTEEQYF
size: .; V: TRBV7-2; CDR3: CASSLERAGSTDTQYF
size: .; V: TRBV14; CDR3: CASSPLNTEAFF
size: once; V: TRBV6-4; CDR3: CASSATGGGGAFF
size: .; V: TRBV4-1; CDR3: CASSQWQGGIQGYTF
size: .; V: TRBV7-2; CDR3: CASSSSGTPSGELFF
size: .; V: TRBV4-1; CDR3: CASSQYIGNTIYF
size: .; V: TRBV15; CDR3: CATSRQGGYTF
size: .; V: TRBV9; CDR3: CASSALSGAVYNEQFF
size: .; V: TRBV9; CDR3: CASSVGEGVPYNEQFF
size: .; V: TRBV12-1; CDR3: CASSRARKQGCSYEQYF
size: once; V: TRBV4-3; CDR3: CASSQEEGSKGYTF
size: .; V: TRBV7-9; CDR3: CASSRDRRNSGANGLTF
size: .; V: TRBV28; CDR3: CASIRGGDGNTIYF
size: .; V: TRBV5-1; CDR3: CASSLAGTYEQYF
size: .; V: TRBV6-1; CDR3: CASSEWYGQNTEAFF
size: .; V: TRBV28; CDR3: CASSIPPPFPGGANVLTF
size: .; V: TRBV5-4; CDR3: CASSLSGTGTYEQYF
size: .; V: TRBV23-1; CDR3: CASSQFPIGYTF
size: .; V: TRBV6-5; CDR3: CASSYTESNTEAFF
size: .; V: TRBV9; CDR3: CASSVGTGTDTQYF
size: once; V: TRBV4-2; CDR3: CASSQEGGSGRTDTQYF
size: .; V: TRBV27; CDR3: CASSLRLWTSGSRETQYF
size: .; V: TRBV6-1; CDR3: CASSEGVPAATIYF
size: few; V: TRBV28; CDR3: CASSRLVQPQHF
size: .; V: TRBV5-1; CDR3: CASSKDSTNTEAFF
size: .; V: TRBV19; CDR3: CASMPGVYNSPLHF
size: .; V: TRBV7-2; CDR3: CASRPGGGRRNTIYF
size: .; V: TRBV5-6; CDR3: CASSLDGATPFRNF
size: .; V: TRBV13; CDR3: CASSPRTSGSTDTQYF
size: .; V: TRBV7-9; CDR3: CASSKGTSDYNEQFF
size: .; V: TRBV5-4; CDR3: CASSPGQGWYEQFF
size: .; V: TRBV11-2; CDR3: CASRHRRESQYF
size: .; V: TRBV6-6; CDR3: CASSRDRRPGELFF
size: .; V: TRBV28; CDR3: CASSSIRIVSGPNDEQFF
size: many; V: TRBV30; CDR3: CAWSVLDRPSYEQYF
size: .; V: TRBV29-1; CDR3: CSVVPGLNSYNEQFF
size: .; V: TRBV7-2; CDR3: CASSLLAGGQSDTQYF
size: .; V: TRBV6-5; CDR3: CASSYSIDRGHYEQYF
size: .; V: TRBV11-2; CDR3: CASSLDPGGGYEQYF
size: .; V: TRBV6-5; CDR3: CASRPLGATYEQYF
size: .; V: TRBV6-5; CDR3: CASSDLLEQFF